This T cell receptor beta chain was sequenced for a study of OX40 agonist ivuxolimab in advanced cancers. This CDR3 contains 15 residues. Unmatched junction bases numbered 4, after V lost 6 bases and J lost 3 bases. The germline gives CDR1 SNHLY, CDR2 FYNNEI. Assay: immunoSEQ multiplex PCR; the TCRdb copy retains only in-frame clones and omits some. The sample includes roughly 26,000 clones, around 75% of them seen just once. The sequenced sample was CD4+ or CD8+ T cells sorted from blood, obtained in a trial of the OX40 agonist ivuxolimab. This TCR was sampled from an adult with an advanced solid tumor such as melanoma, head and neck, liver or kidney cancer. The chain employs TRBV2 and TRBJ2-2; 10 nucleotides agree with TRBD1. For the CDR3, the DNA is TGTGCCAGCAGAACCGGGACAGGGGACACCGGGGAGCTGTTTTTT. Amino acids: CASRTGTGDTGELFF. The entire variable domain, with the rest obtained from reference TRBV2 and TRBJ2-2, is as follows: EPEVTQTPSHQVTQMGQEVILRCVPISNHLYFYWYRQILGQKVEFLVSFYNNEISEKSEIFDDQFSVERPDGSNFTLKIRSTKLEDSAMYFCASRTGTGDTGELFFGEGSRLTVL.